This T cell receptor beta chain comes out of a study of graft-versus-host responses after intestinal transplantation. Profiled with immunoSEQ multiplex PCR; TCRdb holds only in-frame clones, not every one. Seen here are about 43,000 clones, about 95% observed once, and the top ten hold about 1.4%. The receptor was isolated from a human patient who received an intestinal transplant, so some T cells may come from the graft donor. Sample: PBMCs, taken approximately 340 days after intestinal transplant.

CDR3 sequence: CASSLTDTPYEQYF. The DNA of the CDR3 is TGTGCCAGCAGTTTGACCGACACCCCCTACGAGCAGTACTTC. The chain combines TRBV28 with TRBJ2-7; no definite D call. The CDR3 totals 14 residues. Germline V CDR1 and CDR2: MDHEN, SYDVKM. V lost 3 bases, J lost 2 bases, and 11 bases lay in between.